Listed here is a single T cell receptor beta chain. Its antigen is not identified. This specimen belongs to a study of persistence of HIV-infected CD4 T cells. Study summary: Donors had been on suppressive ART for a median of approximately eight years.

Lysates of CMV-infected fibroblasts at around 10 ug/mL stimulated these cells. CD40L-negative CD69-negative CD45RO-high memory CD4+ T cells were sorted as populations depleted of antigen-responding cells. A roughly 20-hour stimulation of CD8-depleted PBMCs used anti-CD28/CD49d costimulation, CD40-blocking antibody and enfuvirtide. The immunoSEQ assay was version 4, run in survey mode. Genomic DNA was diluted to 10 ng/uL, up to roughly 1 ug per sample. Assay: immunoSEQ multiplex PCR; the TCRdb copy retains only in-frame clones and omits some. The sample contains about 33,000 clones, around 76% of which appear only once. Per germline, CDR1 KGHDR and CDR2 SFDVKD. The CDR3 consists of 14 residues. V was trimmed by 3 bases and J by 9 bases, leaving 17 bases between them.

This chain connects TRBV24-1 to TRBJ2-7, with D uncertain. Sequencing used CD4+ T cells sorted from PBMCs after roughly 18-hour stimulation, obtained from a patient who received antiretroviral therapy. The source is an adult woman with HIV who was CMV-seropositive. The CDR3, as DNA: TGTGCCACCAGTGATCCGTCTAGGGTAGGTGGGCAGTACTTC. This sequence encodes CATSDPSRVGGQYF.